Detailed here is one T cell receptor beta chain. A multiplex PCR was run with 60 Vbeta primers and 13 Jbeta primers. Clones were sequenced by immunoSEQ multiplex PCR, and TCRdb holds only the in-frame ones, with some missing. The sample includes some 110,000 clones. This sample stems from a study of cytomegalovirus exposure and HLA in healthy donors. Trimming shortened V by 10 bases and J by 5 bases, and 22 bases separated the two germline ends. The CDR3 runs 15 residues. Per the germline V gene, CDR1 is ENHRY and CDR2 is SYGVKD. The sequenced material came from PBMCs. The genes are TRBV10-3 and TRBJ2-3, with D perhaps matching TRBD1 (5 bases). The sequence was collected from a man aged 35-49 years in good health and CMV-seropositive. The chain's CDR3 is CATNLGHATGDTQYF. CDR3 nucleotides: TGTGCCACGAACTTAGGACACGCCACGGGAGATACGCAGTATTTT.